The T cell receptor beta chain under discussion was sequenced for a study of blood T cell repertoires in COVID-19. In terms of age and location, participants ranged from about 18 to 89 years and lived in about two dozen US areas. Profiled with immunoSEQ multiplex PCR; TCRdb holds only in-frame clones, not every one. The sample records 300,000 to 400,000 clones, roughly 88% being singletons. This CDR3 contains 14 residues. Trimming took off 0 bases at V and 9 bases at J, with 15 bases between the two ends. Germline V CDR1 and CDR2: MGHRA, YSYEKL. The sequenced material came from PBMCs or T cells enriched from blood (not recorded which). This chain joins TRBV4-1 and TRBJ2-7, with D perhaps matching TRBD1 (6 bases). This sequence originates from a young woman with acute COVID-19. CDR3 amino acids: CASSQDTGNRGQYF. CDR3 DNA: TGCGCCAGCAGCCAAGACACAGGGAATAGGGGGCAGTACTTC.